These T cell receptor beta chains were read from a single sample in a study of vaccination effects on CD4 cells after COVID-19. Antigens of these TCRs are unknown. Here immunoSEQ multiplex PCR was the method, and the copy in TCRdb shows in-frame clones only, minus some. The sample carries 65,000 to 80,000 clones, roughly 80% recorded once. Material: CD4+ T cells from PBMCs cultured without peptide, obtained before COVID-19 vaccination. The receptors stem from a human donor who received a COVID-19 vaccine. Each CDR3 is given with its conserved first and last residue. A D gene is named only where the DNA matches it firmly. Clone size is stated in some rows and not others, as once, few, many or a class when expanded.

>TRBD1|-|TRBV18|TRBJ1-2
CASSSGQGLISGYTF
TGTGCCAGCTCATCAGGACAGGGCCTAATCTCCGGCTACACCTTC
>TRBD1|-|TRBV4-3|TRBJ1-5
CASSLDRGGNQPQHF
TGCGCCAGCAGCCTTGACAGGGGAGGCAATCAGCCCCAGCATTTT
>-|-|TRBV2|TRBJ1-5
CASTRSSNQPQHF
TGTGCCAGCACTCGGTCAAGCAATCAGCCCCAGCATTTT
>TRBD2|-|TRBV7-3|TRBJ2-1
CASSSGGSISYNEQFF
TGTGCCAGCAGCTCGGGAGGTTCCATATCCTACAATGAGCAGTTCTTC
>TRBD1|-|TRBV19|TRBJ2-2
CASSIGLWRQGIGPGELFF
TGTGCCAGTAGTATAGGACTTTGGCGACAGGGGATTGGGCCGGGGGAGCTGTTTTTT
>TRBD1|-|TRBV3-1/TRBV3-2|TRBJ1-6
CASSLVAGTAGNSPLHF
TGTGCCAGCAGCCTAGTGGCCGGGACAGCTGGAAATTCACCCCTCCACTTT
>-|-|TRBV5-1|TRBJ2-2
CATTEGEVTGELFF
TGCGCCACGACGGAGGGCGAGGTCACCGGGGAGCTGTTTTTT
>TRBD2|-|TRBV27|TRBJ2-3
CASTRGEGDTQYF
TGTGCCAGCACCCGGGGGGAAGGAGATACGCAGTATTTT
>-|-|TRBV6-1|TRBJ2-2
CASSEAGPRRELFF
TGTGCCAGCAGTGAGGCTGGGCCGAGGCGGGAGCTGTTTTTT
>-|-|TRBV27|TRBJ2-5
CASRASWGETQYF
TGTGCCAGCCGGGCCTCCTGGGGGGAGACCCAGTACTTC
>-|-|TRBV5-1|TRBJ1-4
CASSLDGGAEKLFF
TGCGCCAGCAGCTTGGACGGGGGCGCCGAAAAACTGTTTTTT
>-|few|TRBV7-9|TRBJ2-5
CASSLSGNSETQYF
TGTGCCAGCAGCTTATCGGGGAACTCGGAGACCCAGTACTTC
>-|few|TRBV2|TRBJ1-6
CASSEGSGSPLHF
TGTGCCAGCAGTGAAGGTTCGGGGTCACCCCTCCACTTT
>-|-|TRBV5-1|TRBJ2-5
CASSPEGEPQYF
TGCGCCAGCAGCCCTGAGGGGGAGCCCCAGTACTTC
>TRBD1|few|TRBV2|TRBJ1-5
CASSKPGQGGQPQHF
TGTGCCAGCTCTAAACCGGGACAGGGAGGACAGCCCCAGCATTTT
>-|-|TRBV3-1/TRBV3-2|TRBJ1-3
CASSQVTQVGNTIYF
TGTGCCAGCAGCCAAGTCACACAGGTTGGAAACACCATATATTTT
>TRBD1|-|TRBV9|TRBJ2-4
CASSETGNLAKNIQYF
TGTGCCAGCAGCGAGACAGGGAATCTTGCCAAAAACATTCAGTACTTC
>TRBD1|-|TRBV6-5|TRBJ1-6
CASTTGGDSPLHF
TGTGCCAGTACAACAGGGGGTGATTCACCCCTCCACTTT
>-|-|TRBV30|TRBJ1-3
CAWSRSLGDTIYF
TGTGCCTGGAGTCGGTCATTAGGGGACACCATATATTTT
>-|-|TRBV7-2|TRBJ2-1
CASSLSGLVYNEQFF
TGTGCCAGCAGCTTATCGGGACTCGTATACAATGAGCAGTTCTTC
>-|-|TRBV5-1|TRBJ1-5
CASSLGGSQPQHF
TGCGCCAGCAGCTTAGGGGGGAGCCAGCCCCAGCATTTT
>TRBD1|-|TRBV13|TRBJ2-1
CASSRDRVRGNEQFF
TGTGCCAGCAGCCGAGACAGGGTGAGAGGAAATGAGCAGTTCTTC
>TRBD2|-|TRBV24-1|TRBJ2-3
CATSDPGLAGGPDTQYF
TGTGCCACCAGTGACCCGGGACTAGCGGGGGGGCCGGATACGCAGTATTTT
>-|once|TRBV6-5|TRBJ1-5
CASRRLNQPQHF
TGTGCCAGCAGAAGACTCAATCAGCCCCAGCATTTT
>-|few|TRBV6-5|TRBJ1-5
CASSYSGQSNQPQHF
TGTGCCAGCAGTTACTCCGGGCAGAGCAATCAGCCCCAGCATTTT
>-|few|TRBV6-5|TRBJ1-6
CASSYSRTFDNSPLHF
TGTGCCAGCAGTTATTCTAGGACATTCGATAATTCACCCCTCCACTTT
>TRBD2|-|TRBV27|TRBJ2-3
CASSPWVRGGTDTQYF
TGTGCCAGCAGTCCCTGGGTGCGGGGGGGTACAGATACGCAGTATTTT
>-|-|TRBV5-1|TRBJ1-2
CASSLVGFSGYTF
TGCGCCAGCAGCTTGGTAGGGTTTAGTGGCTACACCTTC
>-|-|TRBV9|TRBJ1-1
CASSVGEVRSEAFF
TGTGCCAGCAGCGTAGGGGAAGTGAGGTCTGAAGCTTTCTTT
>-|-|TRBV18|TRBJ2-2
CASSLTVTDTGELFF
TGTGCCAGCTCACTCACAGTGACGGACACCGGGGAGCTGTTTTTT
>-|-|TRBV5-1|TRBJ1-4
CASSPQGSGELFF
TGCGCCAGCAGCCCCCAAGGCAGCGGGGAACTGTTTTTT
>TRBD2|-|TRBV9|TRBJ2-3
CASALAGGVDTQYF
TGTGCCAGCGCACTAGCGGGGGGGGTAGATACGCAGTATTTT
>-|-|TRBV19|TRBJ1-1
CASSKDRRTEAFF
TGTGCCAGTAGCAAGGACCGGCGCACTGAAGCTTTCTTT
>-|-|TRBV6-1|TRBJ2-4
CASSELIAKNIQYF
TGTGCCAGCAGTGAACTGATAGCCAAAAACATTCAGTACTTC
>-|once|TRBV4-3|TRBJ1-2
CASSKRGDGYTF
TGCGCCAGCAGCAAAAGGGGGGATGGCTACACCTTC
>-|once|TRBV5-6|TRBJ1-3
CASSLDWAPGNTIYF
TGTGCCAGCAGCTTGGATTGGGCGCCTGGAAACACCATATATTTT
>-|-|TRBV6-5|TRBJ1-6
CASSYATGEESPLHF
TGTGCCAGCAGTTACGCGACTGGAGAAGAGTCACCCCTCCACTTT
>-|-|TRBV28|TRBJ1-5
CASSRLGNNQPQHF
TGTGCCAGCAGCCGTTTAGGGAACAATCAGCCCCAGCATTTT
>-|-|TRBV7-2|TRBJ2-3
CASSLAFGPLSYF
TGTGCCAGCAGCTTAGCGTTTGGTCCCCTATCGTATTTT
>TRBD2|-|TRBV5-1|TRBJ2-3
CASRRTSGIGDTQYF
TGCGCCAGCAGGCGGACTAGCGGGATCGGCGATACGCAGTATTTT
>-|-|TRBV24-1|TRBJ1-2
CATSDPRQNYGYTF
TGTGCCACCAGTGATCCCCGACAGAACTATGGCTACACCTTC